This T cell receptor (beta chain) was sequenced during a study of cytomegalovirus exposure and HLA in healthy donors. Study findings and constraints: Listed as cytomegalovirus-associated were 164 TCR beta chains. The authors assumed roughly uniform sequencing depth across donors for presence/absence analyses. Later analysis suggested most CMV-associated TCR beta chains were HLA-restricted. In a later analysis, a missense DCLRE1C variant was linked to TCR beta V- and J-gene trimming.

Primers: 60 Vbeta forward and 13 Jbeta reverse. Here immunoSEQ multiplex PCR was the method, and the copy in TCRdb shows in-frame clones only, minus some. Here the sample table reports about 140,000 clones. For this clone: What it recognizes is unknown.

The sequenced material came from PBMCs. This sequence was found in a male donor in good health and CMV-seronegative.

CDR3 DNA sequence: TGCAGCGTTCCCGGGCCGGGGACAGATACGCAGTATTTT. Translating it yields CSVPGPGTDTQYF. The V call is TRBV29-1, the J call TRBJ2-3; weak D call: TRBD2 (5 bases). CDR3 length equals 13 residues. The V end lost 5 bases, the J end lost 3 bases, and 12 bases lay between the germline ends. The germline V gene encodes CDR1 SQVTM and CDR2 ANQGSEA.